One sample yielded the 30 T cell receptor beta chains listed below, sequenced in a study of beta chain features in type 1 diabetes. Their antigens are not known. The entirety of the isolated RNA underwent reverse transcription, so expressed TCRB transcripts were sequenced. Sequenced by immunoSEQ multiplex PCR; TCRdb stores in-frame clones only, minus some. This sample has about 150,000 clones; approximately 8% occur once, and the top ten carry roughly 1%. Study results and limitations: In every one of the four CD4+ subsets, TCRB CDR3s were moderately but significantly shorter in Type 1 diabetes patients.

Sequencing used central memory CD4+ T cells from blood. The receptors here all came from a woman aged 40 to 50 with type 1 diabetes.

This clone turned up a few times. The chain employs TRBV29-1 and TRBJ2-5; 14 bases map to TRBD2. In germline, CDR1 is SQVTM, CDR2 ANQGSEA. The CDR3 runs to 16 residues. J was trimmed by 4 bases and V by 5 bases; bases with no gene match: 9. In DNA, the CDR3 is TGCAGCGTTCCCACCTCGACTAGCGGGAGGGGAGAGACCCAGTACTTC. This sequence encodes CSVPTSTSGRGETQYF. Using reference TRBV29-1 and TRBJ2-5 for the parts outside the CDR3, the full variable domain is SAVISQKPSRDICQRGTSLTIQCQVDSQVTMMFWYRQQPGQSLTLIATANQGSEATYESGFVIDKFPISRPNLTFSTLTVSNMSPEDSSIYLCSVPTSTSGRGETQYFGPGTRLLVL.

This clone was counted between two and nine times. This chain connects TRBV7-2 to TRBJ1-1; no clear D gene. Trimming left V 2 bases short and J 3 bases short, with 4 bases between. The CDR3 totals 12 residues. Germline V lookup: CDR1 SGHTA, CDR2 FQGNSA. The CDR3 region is CASSLIDTEAFF. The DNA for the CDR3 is TGTGCCAGCAGCTTAATAGACACTGAAGCTTTCTTT. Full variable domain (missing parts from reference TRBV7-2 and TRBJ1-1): GAGVSQSPSNKVTEKGKDVELRCDPISGHTALYWYRQSLGQGLEFLIYFQGNSAPDKSGLPSDRFSAERTGGSVSTLTIQRTQQEDSAVYLCASSLIDTEAFFGQGTRLTVV.

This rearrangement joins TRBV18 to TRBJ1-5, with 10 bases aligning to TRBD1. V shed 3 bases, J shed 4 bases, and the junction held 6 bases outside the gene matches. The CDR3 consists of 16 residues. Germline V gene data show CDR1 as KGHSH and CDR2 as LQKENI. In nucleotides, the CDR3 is TGTGCCAGCTCACCGGGGGACAGGGGATGGAATCAGCCCCAGCATTTT. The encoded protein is CASSPGDRGWNQPQHF.

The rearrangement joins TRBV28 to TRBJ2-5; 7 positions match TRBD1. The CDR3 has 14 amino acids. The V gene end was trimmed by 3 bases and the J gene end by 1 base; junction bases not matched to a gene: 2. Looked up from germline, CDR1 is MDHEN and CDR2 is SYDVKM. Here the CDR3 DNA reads TGTGCCAGCAGTTTCTGGACAGGCCAAGAGACCCAGTACTTC. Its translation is CASSFWTGQETQYF.

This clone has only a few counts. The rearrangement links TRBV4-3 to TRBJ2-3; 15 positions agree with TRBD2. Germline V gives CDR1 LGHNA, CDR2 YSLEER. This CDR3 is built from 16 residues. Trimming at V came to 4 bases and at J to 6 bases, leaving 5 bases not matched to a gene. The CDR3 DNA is TGCGCCAGCAGCCTGCGGACTAGCGGGGGGGAGGATACGCAGTATTTT. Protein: CASSLRTSGGEDTQYF.

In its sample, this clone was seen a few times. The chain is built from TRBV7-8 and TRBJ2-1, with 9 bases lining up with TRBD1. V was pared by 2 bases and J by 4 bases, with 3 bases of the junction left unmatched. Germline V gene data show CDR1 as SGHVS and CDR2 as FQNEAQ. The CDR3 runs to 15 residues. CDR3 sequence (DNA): TGTGCCAGCAGCTTACCGGGACAGGGTTACAATGAGCAGTTCTTC. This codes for CASSLPGQGYNEQFF.

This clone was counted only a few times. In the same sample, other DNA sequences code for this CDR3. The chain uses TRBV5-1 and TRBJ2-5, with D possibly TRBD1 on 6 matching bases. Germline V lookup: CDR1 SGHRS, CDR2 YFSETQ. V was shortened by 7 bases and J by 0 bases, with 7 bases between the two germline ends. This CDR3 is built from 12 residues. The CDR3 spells CASGQNQETQYF. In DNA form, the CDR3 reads TGCGCCAGCGGACAGAACCAAGAGACCCAGTACTTC.

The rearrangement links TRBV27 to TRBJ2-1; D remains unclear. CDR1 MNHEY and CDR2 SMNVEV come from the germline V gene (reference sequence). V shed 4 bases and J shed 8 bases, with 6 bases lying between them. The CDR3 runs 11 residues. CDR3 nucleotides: TGTGCCAGCAGTTCAAGCGATGAGCAGTTCTTC. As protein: CASSSSDEQFF.

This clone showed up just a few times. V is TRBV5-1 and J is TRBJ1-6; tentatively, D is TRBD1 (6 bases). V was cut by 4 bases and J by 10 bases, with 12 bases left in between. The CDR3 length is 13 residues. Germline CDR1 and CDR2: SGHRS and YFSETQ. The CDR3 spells CASSGPQGSPLHF. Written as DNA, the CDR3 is TGCGCCAGCAGCGGACCACAGGGCTCACCCCTCCACTTT.

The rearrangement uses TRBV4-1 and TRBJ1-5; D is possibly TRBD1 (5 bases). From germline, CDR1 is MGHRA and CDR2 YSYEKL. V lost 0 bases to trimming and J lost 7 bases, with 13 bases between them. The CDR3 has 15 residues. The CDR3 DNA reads TGCGCCAGCAGCCAAGAAGGAGACAGCAGACAGCCCCAGCATTTT. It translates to CASSQEGDSRQPQHF.

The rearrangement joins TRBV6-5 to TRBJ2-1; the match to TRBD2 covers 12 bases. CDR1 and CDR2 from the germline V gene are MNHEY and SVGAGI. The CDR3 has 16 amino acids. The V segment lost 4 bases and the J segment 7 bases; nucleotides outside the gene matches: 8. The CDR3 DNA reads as TGTGCCAGCAGTTTCAGGACTAGCGGGAACCGGAATGAGCAGTTCTTC. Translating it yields CASSFRTSGNRNEQFF.

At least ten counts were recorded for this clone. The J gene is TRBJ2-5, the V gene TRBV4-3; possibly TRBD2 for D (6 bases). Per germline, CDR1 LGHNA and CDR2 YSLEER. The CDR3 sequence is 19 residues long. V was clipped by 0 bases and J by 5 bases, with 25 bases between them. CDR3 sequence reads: CASSQDYPRYGGRGETQYF. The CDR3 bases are TGCGCCAGCAGCCAAGATTATCCTCGTTATGGGGGGAGAGGGGAGACCCAGTACTTC.

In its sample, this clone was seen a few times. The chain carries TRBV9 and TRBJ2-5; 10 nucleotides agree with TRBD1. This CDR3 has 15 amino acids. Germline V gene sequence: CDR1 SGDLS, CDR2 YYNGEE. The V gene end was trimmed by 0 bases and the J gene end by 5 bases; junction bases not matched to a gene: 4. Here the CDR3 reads CASSVAGDRGETQYF. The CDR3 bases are TGTGCCAGCAGCGTAGCTGGGGACAGGGGTGAGACCCAGTACTTC.

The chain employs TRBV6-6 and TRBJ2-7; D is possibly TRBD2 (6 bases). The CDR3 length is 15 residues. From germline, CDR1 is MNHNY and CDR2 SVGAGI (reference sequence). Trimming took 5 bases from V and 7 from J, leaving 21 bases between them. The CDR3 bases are TGTGCCAGCAGTGTTTCCGGGACTCCCCTAGGGGAGCAGTACTTC. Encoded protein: CASSVSGTPLGEQYF.

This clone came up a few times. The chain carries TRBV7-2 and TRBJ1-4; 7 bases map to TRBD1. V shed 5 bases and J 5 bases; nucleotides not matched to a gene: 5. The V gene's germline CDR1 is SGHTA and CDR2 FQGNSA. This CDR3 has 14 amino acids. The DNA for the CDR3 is TGTGCCAGCAGCCCGGGACAGCGAAATGAAAAACTGTTTTTT. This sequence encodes CASSPGQRNEKLFF.

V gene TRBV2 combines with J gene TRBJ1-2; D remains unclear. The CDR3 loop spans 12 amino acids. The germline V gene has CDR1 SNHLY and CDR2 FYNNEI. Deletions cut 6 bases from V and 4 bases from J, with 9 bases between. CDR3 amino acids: CASSIGGYGYTF. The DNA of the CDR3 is TGTGCCAGCAGCATCGGAGGCTATGGCTACACCTTC. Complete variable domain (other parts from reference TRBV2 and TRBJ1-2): EPEVTQTPSHQVTQMGQEVILRCVPISNHLYFYWYRQILGQKVEFLVSFYNNEISEKSEIFDDQFSVERPDGSNFTLKIRSTKLEDSAMYFCASSIGGYGYTFGSGTRLTVV.

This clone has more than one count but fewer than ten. The CDR3 sequence is CASSLPFYEQYF. The CDR3 DNA reads as TGTGCCAGCAGTTTACCTTTTTACGAGCAGTACTTC. The chain is built from TRBV28 and TRBJ2-7; no clear D gene. This CDR3 spans 12 amino acids. From germline, CDR1 is MDHEN and CDR2 SYDVKM. Trimming took 2 bases from V and 4 from J, leaving 6 bases between them. The full variable domain, its missing parts supplied by reference TRBV28 and TRBJ2-7, is DVKVTQSSRYLVKRTGEKVFLECVQDMDHENMFWYRQDPGLGLRLIYFSYDVKMKEKGDIPEGYSVSREKKERFSLILESASTNQTSMYLCASSLPFYEQYFGPGTRLTVT.

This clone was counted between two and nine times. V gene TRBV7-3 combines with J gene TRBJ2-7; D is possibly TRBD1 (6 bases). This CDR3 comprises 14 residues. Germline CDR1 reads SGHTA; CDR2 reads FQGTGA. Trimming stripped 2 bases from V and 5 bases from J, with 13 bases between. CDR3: CASSLGGFGNEQYF. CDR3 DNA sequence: TGTGCCAGCAGCTTAGGGGGCTTTGGAAACGAGCAGTACTTC.

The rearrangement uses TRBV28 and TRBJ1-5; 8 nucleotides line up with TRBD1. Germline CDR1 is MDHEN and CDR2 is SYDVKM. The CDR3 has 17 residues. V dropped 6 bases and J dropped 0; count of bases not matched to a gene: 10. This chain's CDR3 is CASRRDRTASSNQPQHF. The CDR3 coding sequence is TGTGCCAGCAGGAGGGACAGGACCGCCTCTAGCAATCAGCCCCAGCATTTT.

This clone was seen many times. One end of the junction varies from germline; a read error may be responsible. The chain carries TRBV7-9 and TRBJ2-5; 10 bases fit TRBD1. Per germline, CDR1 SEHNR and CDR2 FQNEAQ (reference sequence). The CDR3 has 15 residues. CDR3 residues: CASSARDRGEEAQYF. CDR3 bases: TGTGCCAGCAGCGCCCGGGACAGGGGAGAAGAGGCCCAGTACTTC.

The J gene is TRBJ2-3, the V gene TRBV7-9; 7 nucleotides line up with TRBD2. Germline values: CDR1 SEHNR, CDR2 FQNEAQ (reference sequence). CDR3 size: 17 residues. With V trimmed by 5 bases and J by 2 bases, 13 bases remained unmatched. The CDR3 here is CASSQDLAGEYTDTQYF. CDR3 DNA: TGTGCCAGCAGCCAAGATCTGGCGGGAGAGTACACAGATACGCAGTATTTT.

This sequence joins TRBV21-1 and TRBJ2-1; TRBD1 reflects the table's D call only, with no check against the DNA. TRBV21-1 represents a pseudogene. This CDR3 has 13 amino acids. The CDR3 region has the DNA TGTGCCAGCAGCAGATCCCGGGACAGGGAGCAGTTCTTC. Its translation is CASSRSRDREQFF.

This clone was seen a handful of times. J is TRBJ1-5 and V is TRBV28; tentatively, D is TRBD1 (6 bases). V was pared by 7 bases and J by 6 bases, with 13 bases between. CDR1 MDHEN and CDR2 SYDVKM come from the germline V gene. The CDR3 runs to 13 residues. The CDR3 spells CASNGGEGQPQHF. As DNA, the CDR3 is TGTGCCAGCAATGGGGGCGAAGGTCAGCCCCAGCATTTT.

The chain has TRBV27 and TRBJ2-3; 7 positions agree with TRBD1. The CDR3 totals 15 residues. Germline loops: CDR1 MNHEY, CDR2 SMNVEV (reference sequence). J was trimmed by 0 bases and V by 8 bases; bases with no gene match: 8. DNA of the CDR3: TGTGCCAGCGTGGACAGGCACCCTAGCACAGATACGCAGTATTTT. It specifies CASVDRHPSTDTQYF.

The CDR3 sequence: CASSIGGGLGDEKLFF. CDR3 DNA: TGTGCCAGTAGTATAGGAGGAGGCCTTGGCGATGAAAAACTGTTTTTT. The chain couples TRBV19 to TRBJ1-4; D ambiguous. Trimming removed 1 base at V and 6 bases at J, with 15 bases between. In germline, CDR1 is LNHDA, CDR2 SQIVND (reference sequence). This CDR3 is built from 16 residues.

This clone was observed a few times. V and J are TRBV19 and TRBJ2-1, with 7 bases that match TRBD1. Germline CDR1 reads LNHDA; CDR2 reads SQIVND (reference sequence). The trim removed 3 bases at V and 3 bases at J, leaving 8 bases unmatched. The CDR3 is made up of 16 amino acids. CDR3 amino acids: CASSIETGAIYNEQFF. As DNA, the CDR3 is TGTGCCAGTAGTATTGAAACAGGGGCGATCTACAATGAGCAGTTCTTC.

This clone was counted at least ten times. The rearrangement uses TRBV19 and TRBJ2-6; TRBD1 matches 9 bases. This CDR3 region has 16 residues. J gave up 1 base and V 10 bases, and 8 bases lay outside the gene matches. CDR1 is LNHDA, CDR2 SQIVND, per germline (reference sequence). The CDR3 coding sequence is TGTGCCACCAAGGTACAGGGGGCATCTGGGGCCAACGTCCTGACTTTC. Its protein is CATKVQGASGANVLTF. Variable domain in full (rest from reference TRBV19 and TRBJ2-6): DGGITQSPKYLFRKEGQNVTLSCEQNLNHDAMYWYRQDPGQGLRLIYYSQIVNDFQKGDIAEGYSVSREKKESFPLTVTSAQKNPTAFYLCATKVQGASGANVLTFGAGSRLTVL.

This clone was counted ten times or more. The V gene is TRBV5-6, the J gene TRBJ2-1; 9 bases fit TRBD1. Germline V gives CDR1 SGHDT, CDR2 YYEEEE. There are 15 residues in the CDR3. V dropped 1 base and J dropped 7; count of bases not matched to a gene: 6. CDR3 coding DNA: TGTGCCAGCAGCTTGTATGGGACAGGGTTGAATGAGCAGTTCTTC. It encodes CASSLYGTGLNEQFF.

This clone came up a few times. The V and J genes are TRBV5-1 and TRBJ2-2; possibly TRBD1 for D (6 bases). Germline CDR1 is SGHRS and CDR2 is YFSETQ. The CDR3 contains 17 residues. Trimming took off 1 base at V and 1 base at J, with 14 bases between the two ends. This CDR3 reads CASSLSTGGLNTGELFF. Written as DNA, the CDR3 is TGCGCCAGCAGCTTGTCGACAGGTGGACTGAACACCGGGGAGCTGTTTTTT.

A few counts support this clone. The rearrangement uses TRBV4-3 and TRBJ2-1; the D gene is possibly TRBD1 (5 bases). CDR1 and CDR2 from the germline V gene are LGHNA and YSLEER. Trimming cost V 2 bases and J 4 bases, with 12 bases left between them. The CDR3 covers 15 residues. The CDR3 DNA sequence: TGCGCCAGCAGCCAAACCCCGACAGATTACAATGAGCAGTTCTTC. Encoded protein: CASSQTPTDYNEQFF.